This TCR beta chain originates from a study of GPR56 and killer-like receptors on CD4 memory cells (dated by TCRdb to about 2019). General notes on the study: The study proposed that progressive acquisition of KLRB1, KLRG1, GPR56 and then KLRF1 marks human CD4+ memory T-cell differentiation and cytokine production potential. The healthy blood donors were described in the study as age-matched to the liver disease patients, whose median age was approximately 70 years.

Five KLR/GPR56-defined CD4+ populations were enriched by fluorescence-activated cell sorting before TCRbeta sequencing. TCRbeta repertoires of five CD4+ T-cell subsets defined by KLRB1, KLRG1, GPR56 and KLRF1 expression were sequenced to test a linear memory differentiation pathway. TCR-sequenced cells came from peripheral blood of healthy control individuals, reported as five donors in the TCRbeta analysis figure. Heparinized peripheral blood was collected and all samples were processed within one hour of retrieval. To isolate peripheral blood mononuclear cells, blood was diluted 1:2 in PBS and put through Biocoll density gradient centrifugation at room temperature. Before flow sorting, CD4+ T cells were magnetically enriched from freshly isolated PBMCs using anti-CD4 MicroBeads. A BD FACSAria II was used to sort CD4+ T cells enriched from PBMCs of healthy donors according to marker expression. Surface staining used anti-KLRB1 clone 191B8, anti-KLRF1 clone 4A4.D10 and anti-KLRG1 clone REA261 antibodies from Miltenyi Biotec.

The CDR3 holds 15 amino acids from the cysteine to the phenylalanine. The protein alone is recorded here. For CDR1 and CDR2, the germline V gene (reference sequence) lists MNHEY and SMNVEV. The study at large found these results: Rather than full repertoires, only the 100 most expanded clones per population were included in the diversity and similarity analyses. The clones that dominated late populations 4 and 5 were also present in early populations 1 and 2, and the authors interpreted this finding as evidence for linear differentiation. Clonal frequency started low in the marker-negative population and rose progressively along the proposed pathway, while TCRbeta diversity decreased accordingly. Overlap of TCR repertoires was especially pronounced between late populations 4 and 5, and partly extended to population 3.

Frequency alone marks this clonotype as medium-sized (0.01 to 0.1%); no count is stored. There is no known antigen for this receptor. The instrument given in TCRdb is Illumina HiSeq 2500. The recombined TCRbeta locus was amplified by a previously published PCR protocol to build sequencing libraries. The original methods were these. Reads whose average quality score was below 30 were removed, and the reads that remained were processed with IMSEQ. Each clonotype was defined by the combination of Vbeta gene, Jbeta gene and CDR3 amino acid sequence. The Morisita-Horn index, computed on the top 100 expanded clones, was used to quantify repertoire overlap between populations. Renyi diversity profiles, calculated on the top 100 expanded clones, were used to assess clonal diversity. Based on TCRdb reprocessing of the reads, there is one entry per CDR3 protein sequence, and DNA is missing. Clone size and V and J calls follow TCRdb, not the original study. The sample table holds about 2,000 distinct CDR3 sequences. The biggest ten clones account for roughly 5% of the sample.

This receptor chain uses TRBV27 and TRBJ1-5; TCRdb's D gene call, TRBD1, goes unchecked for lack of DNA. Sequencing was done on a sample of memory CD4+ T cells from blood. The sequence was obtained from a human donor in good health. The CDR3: CASSLGGYSNQPQHF.